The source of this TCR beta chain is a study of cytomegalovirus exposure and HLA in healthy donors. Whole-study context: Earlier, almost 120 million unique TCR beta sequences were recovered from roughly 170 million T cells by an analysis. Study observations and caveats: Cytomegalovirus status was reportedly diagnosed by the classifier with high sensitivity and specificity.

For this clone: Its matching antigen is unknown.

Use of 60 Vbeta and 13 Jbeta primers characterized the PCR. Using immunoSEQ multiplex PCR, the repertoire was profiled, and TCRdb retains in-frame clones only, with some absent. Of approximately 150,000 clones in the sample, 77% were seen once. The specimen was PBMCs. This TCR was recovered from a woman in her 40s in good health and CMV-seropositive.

CDR3 region: CASEAQETQYF. Written as DNA, the CDR3 is TGTGCCAGCGAAGCTCAAGAGACCCAGTACTTC. The chain links TRBV6-6 to TRBJ2-5; D not resolved. V lost 8 bases and J lost 2, with 6 bases in between. Germline V gene lookup returns CDR1 MNHNY and CDR2 SVGAGI (reference sequence). The CDR3 totals 11 residues.